This TCR beta chain was retrieved from a study of CD8 T cells in Susac syndrome. General study findings and limits: The authors acknowledged that their TCR sequencing and HLA analysis involved a relatively small number of individuals.

Roughly 0.45 to 1 ug RNA was reverse transcribed with random hexamers. TCRdb re-called the immunoSEQ multiplex PCR reads through MiXCR, storing one row per CDR3 protein. The sample shows hundreds of thousands of distinct CDR3 sequences, about 85% of them seen only once. V shed 3 bases and J shed 3 bases, with 14 bases lying between them. The CDR3 loop spans 16 amino acids. CDR1 is MDHEN, CDR2 SYDVKM, per germline. In this sample, this clonotype turned up once. The antigen is not known. Bulk CD8+ and CD4+ cells came from magnetic negative isolation; CD8+ TEMRA by FACS. The J gene is TRBJ2-2, the V gene TRBV28; possible D gene TRBD2, 5 bases. This clonotype was sampled from a human donor with multiple sclerosis. Material for sequencing was CD8+ T cells from PBMCs. The CDR3, as DNA: TGTGCCAGCAGTTTTCCCGGGCAGGAGGACACCGGGGAGCTGTTTTTT. It is translated as CASSFPGQEDTGELFF.